The clone carrying this TCR beta chain was detected ten times or more. Its antigen is undetermined. The sample originates from a study of T cells after yellow fever vaccination. Study-wide points: Booster samples showed a return of most primary-vaccination clones (about 96% CD4, approximately 88% CD8).

TCRdb passed the 5' RACE reads through MiXCR, listing each CDR3 protein once. The data hold 230,000 or so distinct CDR3 sequences, with 3.6% observed a single time. CDR1 LGHDT and CDR2 YNNKEL come from the germline V gene (reference sequence). This CDR3 spans 19 amino acids. J gave up 3 bases and V 0 bases, and 13 bases lay outside the gene matches. This chain uses TRBV3-1 with TRBJ2-1; 8 bases match TRBD2. Specimen: PBMCs, collected 15 days after the yellow fever booster vaccination. The receptor's source is a young man who received the YFV17D yellow fever vaccine. The CDR3 DNA reads TGTGCCAGCAGCCAAGATATCAGGGAGACTAGCGAGTTCTACAATGAGCAGTTCTTC. Protein product: CASSQDIRETSEFYNEQFF.